Here is one TCR beta chain with its context. The entry originates in a study of blood T cell repertoires in COVID-19. Overall study context: The origin of the acute and convalescent COVID-19 samples was the United States, Italy and Spain.

The repertoire was sequenced with immunoSEQ multiplex PCR; TCRdb's copy has only in-frame clones and lacks some. The sample consists of under 200,000 clones, approximately 90% of them appearing once. The V segment lost 4 bases and the J segment 6 bases; nucleotides outside the gene matches: 7. Germline V gene data show CDR1 as MNHEY and CDR2 as SVGAGI. The CDR3 extends over 14 amino acids. Followed longitudinally, the Seattle patients had been enrolled during active infection. The sequencing sample was made of peripheral blood. The chain has TRBV6-5 and TRBJ1-1; 8 positions match TRBD1. The sequence was obtained from a man aged 18-30 years with COVID-19, enrolled during active disease. The CDR3 DNA is TGTGCCAGCAGTTCCGACAGGGGTGGAGCTGAAGCTTTCTTT. As protein: CASSSDRGGAEAFF.